This TCR beta chain was observed in a study of blood T cell repertoires in COVID-19 (dated by TCRdb to 2020 to 2021). As for the study more broadly: Samples from collaborators originated in the United States, Italy and Spain and spanned both the acute and convalescent phases of COVID-19. The material from the prospective study consisted of cDNA or gDNA derived from T cells, B-cell-depleted T cells, or PBMCs. Deeply sampled blood TCRbeta repertoires from subjects exposed to, actively infected with, or recovered from COVID-19 were included in the dataset. A freely available public database, intended as a resource for researchers studying the immune response to SARS-CoV-2, is where the repertoires were released. Samples were obtained from the ongoing ImmuneRACE study (first 160 participants) and from some 1,200 subjects provided by 6 global collaborators. A de-identified subject ID, COVID-19 status, age in years and sex were almost always included in the sample metadata. Where available, HLA class I and class II types were taken from metadata supplied by the sample provider and were not determined by assay-based typing. What the work shows at the level of the full study, not this receptor alone: The amount of clinical and demographic metadata varied by source and participant and was provided uncurated.

Based on the germline V gene, the CDR1 and CDR2 sequences are MDHEN and SYDVKM. From its cysteine to its phenylalanine, the CDR3 spans 13 amino acids. Only the CDR3 part of the read is kept: 39 bases, read in frame from the first base. V is clipped by 3 bases and J by 8 bases, and the sequence between their germline boundaries is 13 bases long. Whole blood was collected in K2EDTA tubes by collaborating institutions according to the institutions' own protocols. For TCRbeta analysis, collaborators shipped samples as frozen whole blood, isolated PBMCs, or DNA extracted from either of those sample types. In this sample, this clone turned up a few times. It has no known antigen specificity. Within one base of it there is no much larger clone, and no base qualities were kept. TCRbeta CDR3 regions were amplified from genomic DNA by means of the immunoSEQ Assay, a bias-controlled multiplex PCR. In the paper's pipeline: Nucleated cell counts per sample were estimated from amplification of reference gene primers within the assay. To quantify the absolute abundance of each unique TCRbeta CDR3 rearrangement, sequence reads were collapsed and filtered. Productive Simpson clonality was computed per sample as the square root of Simpson's diversity index over productive rearrangements. TCRdb limited this immuneACCESS table to in-frame rearrangements with V and J called. A share of clones is missing; checked studies link under half to unresolved V genes, and the rest is unexplained. V and J calls and clone size are given by that table; D and trimming were obtained from the DNA. The sample contains some 130,000 clones, roughly two thirds of them found a single time. Jointly, the top ten make up approximately 2% of the sample.

Material: peripheral blood. Rearrangement joined TRBV28 to TRBJ1-2; TRBD1 is perhaps the D gene, given 5 matching bases. This TCR came from a woman in her 70s with acute or convalescent COVID-19. The CDR3 corresponds to CASSFNRGFGYTF. The DNA reads as follows: TGTGCCAGCAGTTTCAATAGGGGCTTCGGCTACACCTTC.